The T cell receptor (beta chain) under discussion was sequenced for a study of Ad26.COV2.S vaccination and SARS-CoV-2 variants (TCRdb year 2021). Context from the whole study: Vaccine-arm donors came from COV1001, a multicentre, randomized, double-blind, placebo-controlled phase I-IIa trial of Ad26.COV2.S in healthy adults. Dosing of Ad26.COV2.S was intramuscular, at either 5x10^10 or 1x10^11 viral particles, delivered as one shot or as two shots spaced 56 days apart. Sequencing of the TCRbeta repertoire served to evaluate the specificity and breadth of SARS-CoV-2-reactive T cell receptors following Ad26.COV2.S vaccination. A total of approximately 30 samples were included in the TCR-sequenced set, comprising about 20 Ad26.COV2.S vaccine recipients, 5 placebo recipients and 8 SARS-CoV-2 convalescent individuals. Trial participants were randomized into five groups of five: low-dose or high-dose Ad26.COV2.S given once or twice, or placebo on both occasions. Investigators did not know the trial group allocation while performing experiments and assessing outcomes. Points the paper makes about the study in general: The study was not powered to compare responses between vaccine doses or regimens. The authors noted that total T cell responses may have been underestimated by the TCR breadth and depth analyses. After vaccination, substantial breadth of spike-specific CD8+ and CD4+ T cell responses was reported. Vaccine and placebo recipients had comparable non-spike TCR breadth, which fits with the vaccine containing only spike. Ad26.COV2.S recipients had higher spike-specific TCR breadth than placebo recipients (P = 0.0014).

TCRbeta CDR3 regions were sequenced with the immunoSEQ Assay. After extraction, genomic DNA underwent amplification by bias-controlled multiplex PCR, followed by high-throughput sequencing. The published analysis was carried out like this. To quantify the absolute abundance of each unique TCRbeta CDR3 region, sequences were collapsed and filtered. T cell fraction was estimated by normalizing TCRbeta template counts to usable DNA, with usable DNA measured through amplification of reference genes found in all nucleated cells. Repertoire TCRs were annotated as SARS-CoV-2-specific when V gene, CDR3 amino acid sequence and J gene were exactly matched to a known reactive TCR set. The reference SARS-CoV-2 TCR set came from MIRA and was filtered for enrichment in COVID-19-positive ImmuneCODE repertoires, removing public or cross-reactive TCRs. Using the MIRA antigens, annotated TCRs were further analysed by specific ORF or by position within an ORF. Breadth was defined as annotated unique rearrangements over total unique productive rearrangements; depth was the summed frequency of those rearrangements. Group comparisons of TCR breadth used two-sided Wilcoxon rank-sum tests. Here the immuneACCESS table is served through TCRdb, limited to in-frame sequences with V and J called. Missing clones are a known gap in these copies; in checked studies unresolved V genes cover under half, and the rest lacks a known reason. V, J and clone size reflect that table, while D and trimming were determined from the DNA. Across this sample there are 440,000 or so clones, with roughly 91% seen only once. Of the sample, roughly 3.9% is held by the ten largest clones.

The sample's treatment or condition, from its label and the paper: over 15 received Ad26.COV2.S at low or high dose, single or two shots; 5 received placebo; per-sample allocation not given. Repertoires of vaccine and placebo recipients were sequenced from samples collected on day 63 after the first injection. In Cohort 1b, roughly 25 adults aged 18-55 years were enrolled at a single site in Boston, USA, between 29 July and 7 August 2020. Ad26.COV2.S consisted of a replication-incompetent adenovirus type 26 vector by which a prefusion-stabilized SARS-CoV-2 spike protein from the original Wuhan strain was expressed. Its CDR3 holds 16 amino acids, cysteine through phenylalanine. Here the CDR3 DNA is all that survives: 48 bases in frame from base 1. Trimming leaves V shorter by 3 bases and J shorter by 3 bases, with the junction holding 7 bases beyond the gene matches. CDR1 is given as SGHRS and CDR2 as YFSETQ, both from the germline V gene.

As to this clone: Its recognized antigen is unknown. Per-nucleotide qualities are absent, and no much larger clonotype sits a single base away.

This receptor was taken from a person aged 18 to 59 who received the Ad26.COV2.S COVID-19 vaccine or a placebo. The V and J segments used are TRBV5-1 and TRBJ2-7, with 12 middle bases fitting TRBD2. This sample comprised peripheral blood, obtained in a trial of Ad26.COV2.S vaccine versus placebo. The CDR3 loop reads CASSSGLAGFLYEQYF. The nucleotide sequence is TGCGCCAGCAGCTCCGGACTAGCGGGATTCCTCTACGAGCAGTACTTC.